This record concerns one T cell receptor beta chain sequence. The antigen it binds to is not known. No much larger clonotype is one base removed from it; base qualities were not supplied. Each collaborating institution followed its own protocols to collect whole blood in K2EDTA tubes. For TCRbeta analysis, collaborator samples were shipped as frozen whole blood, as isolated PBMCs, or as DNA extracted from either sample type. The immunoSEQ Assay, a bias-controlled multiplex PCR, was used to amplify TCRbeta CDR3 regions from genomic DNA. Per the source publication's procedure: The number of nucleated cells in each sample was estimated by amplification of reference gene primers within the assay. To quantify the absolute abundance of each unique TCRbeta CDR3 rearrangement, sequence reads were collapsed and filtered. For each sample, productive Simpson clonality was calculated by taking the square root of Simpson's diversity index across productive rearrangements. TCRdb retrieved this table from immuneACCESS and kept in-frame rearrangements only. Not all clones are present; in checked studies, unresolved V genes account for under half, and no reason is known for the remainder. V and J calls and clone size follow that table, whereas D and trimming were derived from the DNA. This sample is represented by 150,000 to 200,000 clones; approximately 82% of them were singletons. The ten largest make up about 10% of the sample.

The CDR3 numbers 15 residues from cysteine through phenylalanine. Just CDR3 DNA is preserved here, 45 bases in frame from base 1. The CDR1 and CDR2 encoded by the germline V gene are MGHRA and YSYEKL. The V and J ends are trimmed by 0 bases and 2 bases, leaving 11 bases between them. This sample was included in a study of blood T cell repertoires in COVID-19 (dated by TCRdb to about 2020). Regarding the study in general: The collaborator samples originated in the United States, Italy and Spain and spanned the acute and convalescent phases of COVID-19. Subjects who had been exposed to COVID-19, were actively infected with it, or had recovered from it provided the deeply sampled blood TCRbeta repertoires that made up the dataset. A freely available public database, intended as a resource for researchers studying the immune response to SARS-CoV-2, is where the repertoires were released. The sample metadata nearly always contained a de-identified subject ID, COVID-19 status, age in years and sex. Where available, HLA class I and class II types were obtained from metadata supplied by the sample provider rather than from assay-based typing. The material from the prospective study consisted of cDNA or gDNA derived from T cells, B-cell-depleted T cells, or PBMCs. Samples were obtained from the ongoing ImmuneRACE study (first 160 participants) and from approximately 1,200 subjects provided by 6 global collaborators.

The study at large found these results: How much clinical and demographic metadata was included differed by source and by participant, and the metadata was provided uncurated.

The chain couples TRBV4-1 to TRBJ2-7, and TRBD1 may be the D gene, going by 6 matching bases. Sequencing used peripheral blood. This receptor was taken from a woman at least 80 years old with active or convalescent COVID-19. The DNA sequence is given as TGCGCCAGCAGCCAAGATGACAGGCTTACCTACGAGCAGTACTTC. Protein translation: CASSQDDRLTYEQYF.